This T cell receptor beta chain was captured in a study of shared clonotypes between healthy human individuals (dated by TCRdb to about 2020). Looking at the study overall: The cohort included three men and two women between 18 and 49 years of age. Per donor, three plates each were used for CD4 naive and CD4 memory, two for CD8 naive, and one for CD8 memory. To estimate repertoire size and how much clonotypes are shared between individuals, the study performed deep sequencing of blood TCR repertoires from about 5 healthy adults. Libraries were prepared and TCR repertoires were sequenced by different laboratories using diverse techniques, in order to increase sequencing depth and limit assay-specific biases. Each donor's leukapheresis produced roughly between about 0.8 and 8.9 billion PBMCs.

TCR CDR3 regions were amplified from genomic DNA by multiplex PCR using the deep immunoSEQ assay. Extracted genomic DNA from each cell subset was spread evenly across all wells of several immunoSEQ 96-well plates, with each plate serving as a replicate. For sorted subsets, approximately 200 ng of genomic DNA, equivalent to 25,000 to 30,000 T cell genomes, went into each replicate PCR. Purified libraries were quantified with a Qubit 3.0 fluorometer, sized on a Bioanalyzer 2100, and re-quantified with the KAPA Library Quantification kit. Each immunoSEQ 96-well plate was sequenced on its own single-read 150-cycle Illumina NextSeq 550 flow cell. For the original study's pipeline: The immunoSEQ output contained only junctional sequences without quality scores, so filtering could not match that applied to full-length reads. Sequences were annotated with PyIR, a Python wrapper for IgBLAST v1.9, and V/J genes and CDR3 were assigned using IMGT germline references. Reads were filtered out if the reads had weak V/J assignments (E-value above 1e-6), no CDR3, stop codons, out-of-frame junctions, or ambiguous translated residues. V3J clonotypes were defined as sequences sharing an identical inferred V gene, J gene, and CDR3 amino acid sequence. To compute the percentage overlap between repertoires, the number of shared unique clonotypes was divided by the size of the smaller repertoire. RTK rarefaction, the Chao1 estimator, and Recon v2.1 estimates of unobserved clonotypes were used to assess repertoire richness. Generation probabilities were computed with OLGA for all TCRbeta clonotypes obtained by the gDNA method from a few donors. The table was pulled from immuneACCESS by TCRdb, which kept in-frame rearrangements only. Such tables lose some clones; where checked, under half of the loss comes from unresolved V genes, and the rest has no known cause. V and J calls and clone size come straight from that table; D and trimming were deduced from the DNA. Recorded for this sample are 560,000 or so clones; approximately 96% of them occurred a single time. The ten largest clones add up to less than 0.12% of the sample.

This clone was recorded once. The specificity of this receptor is unknown. Base qualities are missing; no much larger clone stands one base away. CD8 naive samples were CD45RO-negative cells positively selected for CCR7, giving a CD45RA+CCR7+ population that excluded TemRA cells. The donors were healthy, HIV-negative adults who had no recently reported acute infections or vaccinations. All donors were Caucasian adults living in Nashville, Tennessee, USA. Blood was obtained by leukapheresis, after which PBMCs were separated by Ficoll-Histopaque density gradient centrifugation and cryopreserved in liquid nitrogen vapor phase. Purity and quantity of every magnetically sorted T cell population were checked by analytical flow cytometry. Genomic DNA was isolated from every sorted fraction and measured by UV absorbance on a Nanodrop 2000c. Findings and caveats that apply to the study as a whole: Sampling was limited to blood, and TCR repertoires in tissue likely differ from TCR repertoires in blood. Larger estimated clonotype richness was generally found for naive subsets than for memory subsets. The genetic and exposure-history diversity represented was limited by the small number of donors. Across a handful of donors, 4.5% to 6.5% of naive CD4, around 3.5% of naive CD8, 2.3% of memory CD4, and roughly 0.4% of memory CD8 clonotypes were shared. Even with the large sequencing depth, rarefaction of the sorted-subset datasets indicated that sequencing was incomplete. Pairwise subsampling indicated that sequencing depth was expected to affect the degree of clonotype sharing among donors. Compared with non-shared clonotypes, clonotypes shared by all four sorted-subset donors had higher generation probabilities.

This TCR came from a woman in her twenties or thirties in good health. Material: naive CD8+ T cells sorted from blood. The cell subset or site label, read with the paper, signifies: CD45RA+CCR7+.

The CDR3 here reads CASTWGLAKETQYF. The bases read TGTGCCAGCACCTGGGGACTAGCGAAAGAGACCCAGTACTTC. The rearranged segments are TRBV28 and TRBJ2-5; 10 central bases correspond to TRBD2. Based on the germline V gene, the CDR1 and CDR2 sequences are MDHEN and SYDVKM. Counted from cysteine to phenylalanine, this CDR3 has 14 amino acids. The DNA shown is the 42-base CDR3, in frame from base 1. Trimming accounts for 7 bases at V and 3 bases at J, while the number of junction bases matched to no gene is 5.